Sequencing of this TCR beta chain was carried out in a study of blood T cell repertoires in COVID-19. On the study more broadly: Collection of acute and convalescent COVID-19 samples took place in the United States, Italy and Spain.

The method was immunoSEQ multiplex PCR; TCRdb's version includes in-frame clones alone and lacks a portion of them. Altogether 130,000 or so clones are present, about four fifths being singletons, with the ten largest covering 1.5% to 2%. This clone showed up just a few times. What was sequenced was peripheral blood. This TCR was recovered from a human donor in a cohort sampled during active COVID-19.

CDR3 bases: TGCGCCAGCAGCCTGTTCGGACAGCTTGGGGCCAACGTCCTGACTTTC. Protein product: CASSLFGQLGANVLTF. The chain carries TRBV5-1 and TRBJ2-6, with a tentative D call TRBD1 (6 bases). This CDR3 comprises 16 residues. Germline CDR1 SGHRS, CDR2 YFSETQ. V was clipped by 4 bases and J by 3 bases, with 14 bases between them.